The present entry profiles one T cell receptor beta chain with its context. What antigen it recognizes has not been identified. Qualities for individual bases were not recorded, and no much larger clone is one base off. The TCR beta CDR3 regions were amplified from RNA transcripts. A first-round RT-PCR of the TCR CDR3 used the HTBI primer set with the Qiagen OneStep RT-PCR kit. The libraries were constructed in a second round of multiplex PCR and then size-selected and purified. Sequencing of the libraries was done on an Illumina HiSeq2000 using paired-end 100 bp reads. In the authors' own workflow: SOAPnuke was used to process the raw data, with reads discarded if the reads contained adapters or uncalled bases, had a mean Phred below 15, or lacked an exact constant-primer or identifier match. High-quality paired reads were merged with COPE v1.2.5, and unique nucleotide sequences were defined as clonotypes. MiTCR v1.1 was used to align clonotypes to the IMGT TRBV, TRBD and TRBJ reference segments. The analysis included only V-J combinations with a frequency above 0.0001, which together covered 99% to 99.2% of the repertoires. A TCS score was defined as the ratio between F50 (clonal expansion) and ExV (chaos), using BLOSUM62-based TCRdist between CDR3 peptides within each V-J. Welch's t-statistics and random forest reduced around 550 V-J features to 10 to 15, which were used in a naive Bayes classifier (R e1071). TCRdb reprocessing: public reads trimmed at Q25 with fastp, clones called with MiXCR, in-frame beta chains kept. Under each unique CDR3 protein, matching rows form one entry showing the most common genes and DNA. V and J calls and clone size were set by TCRdb, not the authors. A total of about 400,000 distinct CDR3 sequences appear in this sample, 15% to 19% of them only once. Jointly, the top ten make up roughly 15% of the sample.

The data are from a study of T cells in Graves' hyperthyroidism and ophthalmopathy (dated by TCRdb to about 2019). General notes on the study: Peripheral blood samples were taken at the time of initial diagnosis, prior to any treatment. To identify TCR V-J signatures that set the groups apart, the researchers used a discovery cohort of about a hundred patients, made up of 43 with Graves' ophthalmopathy and 57 with stable Graves' hyperthyroidism. Whether ophthalmopathy could be predicted prospectively was tested in an independent validation cohort made up of roughly 19 hyperthyroidism patients plus 17 patients who later progressed to ophthalmopathy. The 90 to 100 discovery patients were randomly divided into training and test sets at a 7:3 ratio. In addition, the study compared T-cell repertoires in thyroid tissue and in blood from five to seven Graves' hyperthyroidism patients. After blood sampling, hyperthyroidism patients were treated with methimazole at a starting dose of 30 mg daily, and ophthalmopathy patients were treated with high-dose intravenous methylprednisolone. TCR Vbeta CDR3 sequencing of roughly 140 peripheral blood samples (over 40 ophthalmopathy, around 80 hyperthyroidism and approximately 17 progressor patients) is reported in the paper.

A patient counted as having stable Graves' hyperthyroidism if no progression to ophthalmopathy occurred over 18 months of follow-up. Hyperthyroidism patients were newly diagnosed, had a disease duration of under 2 months, and were aged 18 to 65 years. Exclusion was applied to patients with uncontrolled infections, other autoimmune diseases, pregnancy or lactation. Clinical symptoms, serum thyroxine and TRAb, thyroid ultrasound, and orbital computed tomography formed the basis for the diagnoses. PBMCs were isolated from about 10 ml of fresh peripheral blood by Ficoll-Paque density gradient centrifugation. Total RNA was extracted using Trizol reagent, and RNA quality was assessed on an Agilent 2100 Bioanalyzer. The investigation overall reported the following: A model built on a 13 V-J signature distinguished ophthalmopathy from stable hyperthyroidism, reaching 85% to 90% sensitivity and about 81% specificity in cross-validation and 80%/75% in testing. During validation, the model predicted progression to ophthalmopathy a median of approximately 6.5 months ahead of onset, with almost 71% sensitivity and 72% to 85% specificity. Most expanded thyroid clonotypes (frequency above 0.001) were also found in blood, which suggests that blood repertoires may mirror thyroid immune responses. No statistical method was used to set the sample size in advance, and investigators knew the group allocation.

For this chain, trimming is 8 bases at the V end and 7 bases at the J end, and the number of junction bases without a gene match is 14. The germline V gene (reference sequence) specifies LNHDA as CDR1 and SQIVND as CDR2. Counted from cysteine to phenylalanine, this CDR3 has 17 amino acids. The read is trimmed to its CDR3 DNA, 51 bases read in frame from base 1. The sequence derives from a woman between 18 and 29 years old with Graves' hyperthyroidism. Sequenced material: blood. The sequence links TRBV19 to TRBJ1-4, with 12 junctional bases fitting TRBD1. The CDR3 reads as follows: CASGPGQGAILREKLFF. At the DNA level, the sequence is TGTGCCAGTGGACCGGGACAGGGGGCGATTTTGCGTGAAAAACTGTTTTTT.